The T cell receptor beta chain under discussion was sequenced for a study of early T cells in non-severe SARS-CoV-2 infection. In the study overall: With bulk RNA from unsorted whole blood as input, sequencing yielded unpaired chains.

This clonotype was detected ten times or more. Its specificity is not known. Each single cDNA molecule received a unique molecular identifier. A single record per CDR3 protein comes from TCRdb applying MiXCR to the 5' RACE reads. The sample includes 40,000 to 60,000 distinct CDR3 sequences, about 10% of them seen just once. V lost 5 bases and J 5 bases, leaving 13 bases between the germline ends. The CDR3 contains 13 residues. Germline assignment: CDR1 SGHNT and CDR2 YYREEE (reference sequence). Regarding the study as a whole: Clonotype matching in VDJdb favored anti-spike CD8 responses and did not capture private and CD4 specificities.

Sequenced: whole blood. The chain links TRBV5-4 to TRBJ1-2, with D hard to call. The clonotype originates from an adult who was a healthcare worker with PCR-confirmed SARS-CoV-2 infection or an uninfected control (not recorded which). The CDR3: CASRDGVRYGYTF. The CDR3 region has the DNA TGTGCCAGCAGGGATGGGGTTCGTTATGGCTACACCTTC.